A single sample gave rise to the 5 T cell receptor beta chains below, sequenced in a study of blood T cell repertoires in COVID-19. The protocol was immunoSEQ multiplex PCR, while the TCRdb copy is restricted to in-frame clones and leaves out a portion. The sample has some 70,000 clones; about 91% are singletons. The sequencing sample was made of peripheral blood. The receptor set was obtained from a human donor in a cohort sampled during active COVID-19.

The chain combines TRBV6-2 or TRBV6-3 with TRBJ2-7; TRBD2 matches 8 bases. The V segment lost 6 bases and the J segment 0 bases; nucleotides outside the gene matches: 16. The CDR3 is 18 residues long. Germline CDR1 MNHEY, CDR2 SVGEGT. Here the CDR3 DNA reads TGTGCCAGCAGCCACGTGGGACTAGTTTTAGGGTCCTCCTACGAGCAGTACTTC. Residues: CASSHVGLVLGSSYEQYF.

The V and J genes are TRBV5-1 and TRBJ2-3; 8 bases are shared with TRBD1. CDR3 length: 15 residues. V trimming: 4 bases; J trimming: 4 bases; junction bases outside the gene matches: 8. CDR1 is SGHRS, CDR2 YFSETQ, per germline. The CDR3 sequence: CASSPNRGWPDTQYF. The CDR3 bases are TGCGCCAGCAGCCCAAACAGGGGGTGGCCAGATACGCAGTATTTT.

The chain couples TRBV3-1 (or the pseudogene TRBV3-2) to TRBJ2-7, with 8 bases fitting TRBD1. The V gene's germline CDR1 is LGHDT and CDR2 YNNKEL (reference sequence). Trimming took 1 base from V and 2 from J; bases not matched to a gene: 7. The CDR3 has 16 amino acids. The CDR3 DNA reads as TGTGCCAGCAGCCAAGCCAGGGGGCGCCCTCCCTACGAGCAGTACTTC. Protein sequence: CASSQARGRPPYEQYF.

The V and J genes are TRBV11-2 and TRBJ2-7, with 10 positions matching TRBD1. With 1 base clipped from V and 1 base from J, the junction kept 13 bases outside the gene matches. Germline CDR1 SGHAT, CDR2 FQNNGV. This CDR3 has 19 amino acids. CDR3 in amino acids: CASSLVFGTGVRKSYEQYF. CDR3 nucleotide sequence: TGTGCCAGCAGCTTAGTTTTCGGGACAGGGGTTAGGAAATCCTACGAGCAGTACTTC.

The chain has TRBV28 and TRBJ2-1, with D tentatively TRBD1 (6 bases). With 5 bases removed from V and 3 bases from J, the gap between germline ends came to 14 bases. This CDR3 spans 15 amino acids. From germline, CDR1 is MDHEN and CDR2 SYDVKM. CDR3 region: CASSVLTGDYNEQFF. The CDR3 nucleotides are TGTGCCAGCAGTGTCCTGACAGGCGACTACAATGAGCAGTTCTTC.